These 26 T cell receptor beta chains were all obtained from the same sample, sequenced in a study of shared clonotypes between healthy human individuals. Generated by immunoSEQ multiplex PCR, the TCRdb table keeps only in-frame clones and is missing some. In the table there are 800,000 or so clones, just over 95% of which are singletons. In the naive CD8 group, cells lacked CD45RO and were positively selected for CCR7, so terminally differentiated effector memory CD45RA+ cells were left out. Sample: naive CD8+ T cells sorted from blood. Every receptor here comes from a man under 40 in good health.

The chain carries TRBV13 and TRBJ1-2, with 9 bases matching TRBD1. Germline assignment: CDR1 PRHDT and CDR2 FYEKMQ (reference sequence). After removal of 3 bases from V and 1 base from J, the junction contained 9 bases not matched to a gene. The CDR3 has 17 residues. This CDR3 is CASSLGQGLSSNYGYTF. The CDR3 nucleotides are TGTGCCAGCAGCTTGGGACAGGGTTTATCTAGTAACTATGGCTACACCTTC.

The chain couples TRBV13 to TRBJ2-7, with 8 bases matching TRBD2. The CDR3 has 13 amino acids. Germline V gene lookup returns CDR1 PRHDT and CDR2 FYEKMQ (reference sequence). The V and J ends lost 5 bases and 5 bases, in that order; junction bases with no gene match: 5. The CDR3 sequence: CASSRSGSNEQYF. The CDR3 nucleotides are TGTGCCAGCAGCCGGAGCGGGAGCAACGAGCAGTACTTC.

This chain uses TRBV5-6 with TRBJ1-2; TRBD1 agrees at 8 bases. Per germline, CDR1 SGHDT and CDR2 YYEEEE. The CDR3 consists of 13 residues. The junction had 3 bases not matched to a gene; V was cut back by 0 bases and J by 8 bases. The CDR3 DNA sequence: TGTGCCAGCAGCTTGGCACAGGGGGGAGGCTACACCTTC. Translated, it gives CASSLAQGGGYTF.

The V and J genes are TRBV4-3 and TRBJ2-3; D is unresolved. In germline, CDR1 is LGHNA, CDR2 YSLEER. Trimming took 1 base from V and 4 from J, leaving 9 bases between them. The CDR3 sequence is 14 residues long. The CDR3 bases are TGCGCCAGCAGCCAAGCCAAGTTGGCAGATACGCAGTATTTT. Translating gives CASSQAKLADTQYF.

In nucleotides, the CDR3 is TGTGCCAGCAGGTCATCCTTTACTTATGGCTACACCTTC. Encoded protein: CASRSSFTYGYTF. The chain couples TRBV6-1 to TRBJ1-2; D unclear. The CDR3 runs to 13 residues. V was clipped by 6 bases and J by 5 bases, with 13 bases between them. Germline V CDR1 and CDR2: MNHNS, SASEGT.

V gene TRBV6-5 combines with J gene TRBJ2-1; maybe TRBD2 (5 bases). Trimming removed 8 bases from V and 1 base from J, with 15 bases in between. The CDR3 runs to 15 residues. Germline CDR1 and CDR2: MNHEY and SVGAGI. The DNA of the CDR3 is TGTGCCAGCTCGGAAAGGAGGAGATCCTACAATGAGCAGTTCTTC. Amino acids: CASSERRRSYNEQFF.

V is TRBV13 and J is TRBJ2-2; 9 bases are a match to TRBD2. Germline lookup yields CDR1 PRHDT and CDR2 FYEKMQ (reference sequence). The CDR3 is 13 residues long. The V segment lost 11 bases and the J segment 4 bases; nucleotides outside the gene matches: 5. The CDR3 here is CAAGGEGTGELFF. As DNA, the CDR3 is TGTGCCGCGGGAGGGGAAGGCACCGGGGAGCTGTTTTTT.

The chain combines TRBV7-6 with TRBJ2-1; possible D gene TRBD2, 6 bases. Trimming stripped 2 bases from V and 4 bases from J, with 21 bases between. This CDR3 contains 18 residues. From germline, CDR1 is SGHVS and CDR2 FNYEAQ. CDR3 DNA sequence: TGTGCCAGCAGCTTATATGTTTCTTCGGGAGCGGTATACAATGAGCAGTTCTTC. Amino acids: CASSLYVSSGAVYNEQFF.

Points on this clone: At the DNA level, this CDR3 is encoded by other sequences in the same sample as well. The rearrangement links TRBV27 to TRBJ2-7; TRBD1 is a possible D gene (6 bases). CDR3 length: 13 residues. CDR1 MNHEY and CDR2 SMNVEV come from the germline V gene (reference sequence). V lost 2 bases, J lost 2 bases, and 7 bases lay in between. CDR3: CASSLGGTYEQYF. Here the CDR3 DNA reads TGTGCCAGCAGTTTAGGGGGCACCTACGAGCAGTACTTC.

The rearrangement joins TRBV5-1 to TRBJ1-1, with D possibly being TRBD1 (5 bases). V was clipped by 7 bases and J by 3 bases, with 22 bases between them. The CDR3 is made up of 16 amino acids. Germline V gene data show CDR1 as SGHRS and CDR2 as YFSETQ. CDR3: CASGDPTETGDTEAFF. The CDR3, as DNA: TGCGCCAGCGGGGATCCGACAGAGACGGGTGACACTGAAGCTTTCTTT.

The rearrangement links TRBV13 to TRBJ2-1, with TRBD2 identical over 7 bases. The V and J ends lost 0 bases and 7 bases, in that order; junction bases with no gene match: 6. The CDR3 contains 15 residues. Germline V gene lookup returns CDR1 PRHDT and CDR2 FYEKMQ (reference sequence). This CDR3 is CASSLGGRPGNEQFF. In DNA, the CDR3 is TGTGCCAGCAGCTTAGGCGGGAGGCCAGGAAATGAGCAGTTCTTC.

The chain carries TRBV19 and TRBJ2-5; 7 nucleotides agree with TRBD2. The CDR3 is made up of 15 amino acids. Germline V gene sequence: CDR1 LNHDA, CDR2 SQIVND (reference sequence). After removal of 7 bases from V and 1 base from J, the junction contained 9 bases not matched to a gene. CDR3 amino acids: CASTPAGATQETQYF. The CDR3 region has the DNA TGTGCCAGTACCCCGGCGGGAGCGACCCAAGAGACCCAGTACTTC.

The chain has TRBV7-6 and TRBJ2-7; tentatively, D is TRBD1 (6 bases). Between the trimmed V and J ends, which lost 1 base and 3 bases, there was a span of 16 bases. Germline CDR1 and CDR2: SGHVS and FNYEAQ. The CDR3 is 16 amino acids. The CDR3 region is CASSLGTGFGNYEQYF. The CDR3 DNA is TGTGCCAGCAGCTTAGGAACAGGGTTCGGGAACTACGAGCAGTACTTC.

The J gene is TRBJ2-6, the V gene TRBV10-3, with D perhaps assigned TRBD1 or TRBD2 (5 bases each). In germline, CDR1 is ENHRY, CDR2 SYGVKD. V was shortened by 2 bases and J by 0 bases, with 8 bases between the two germline ends. This CDR3 is built from 16 residues. Here the CDR3 DNA reads TGTGCCATCAGTGAGCCGGGGACCTCTGGGGCCAACGTCCTGACTTTC. Translated, it gives CAISEPGTSGANVLTF.

This clone was recorded only once. A read error may account for a junction end that differs from germline. The CDR3 sequence is CASSLAIGTLLHF. In DNA, the CDR3 is TGTGCCAGCAGCTTAGCCATCGGTACGCTTTTGCACTTC. The V gene is TRBV11-1, the J gene TRBJ2-7; unclear D gene. CDR3 length: 13 residues. CDR1 and CDR2 from the germline V gene are SGHAT and FQDESV (reference sequence).

The chain recombines TRBV27 with TRBJ2-3, with D possibly being TRBD2 (6 bases). V lost 5 bases to trimming and J lost 0 bases, with 15 bases between them. Germline V lookup: CDR1 MNHEY, CDR2 SMNVEV (reference sequence). The CDR3 length is 16 residues. As DNA, the CDR3 is TGTGCCAGCAGTCTCCAGCGGGTGGGGAGCACAGATACGCAGTATTTT. This codes for CASSLQRVGSTDTQYF.

In this sample, this clone turned up once. The chain is built from TRBV18 and TRBJ2-7; D is possibly TRBD1 or TRBD2 (5 bases each). The CDR3 has 16 amino acids. CDR1 and CDR2 from the germline V gene are KGHSH and LQKENI. V was pared by 3 bases and J by 0 bases, with 15 bases between. The CDR3 spells CASSPPGRSNSYEQYF. CDR3 sequence (DNA): TGTGCCAGCTCACCTCCGGGACGGTCGAACTCCTACGAGCAGTACTTC.

The rearrangement links TRBV27 to TRBJ1-1; D unresolved. The CDR3 consists of 14 residues. With 0 bases removed from V and 1 base from J, the gap between germline ends came to 6 bases. From germline, CDR1 is MNHEY and CDR2 SMNVEV (reference sequence). CDR3 nucleotide sequence: TGTGCCAGCAGTTTATCCTGGGCGAACACTGAAGCTTTCTTT. Its translation is CASSLSWANTEAFF.

The rearrangement joins TRBV15 to TRBJ2-5; tentatively, D is TRBD1 or TRBD2 (5 bases each). V was cut by 4 bases and J by 2 bases, with 14 bases left in between. The V gene's germline CDR1 is LNHNV and CDR2 YYDKDF (reference sequence). The CDR3 is made up of 15 amino acids. Here the CDR3 reads CATSTGPGPQETQYF. For the CDR3, the DNA is TGTGCCACCAGCACCGGACCGGGACCGCAAGAGACCCAGTACTTC.

To note about this clone: Other DNA sequences of this sample code for an identical CDR3. The chain joins TRBV7-9 to TRBJ2-7; D is ambiguous. Germline-derived CDR1 and CDR2 are SEHNR and FQNEAQ (reference sequence). The CDR3 is 12 amino acids. The V end was cut by 5 bases, the J end by 2 bases, with 7 bases between. CDR3 region: CASSGRTYEQYF. The CDR3 bases are TGTGCCAGCAGCGGAAGGACCTACGAGCAGTACTTC.

The V call is TRBV7-9, the J call TRBJ2-1; 9 nucleotides match TRBD2. V shed 1 base, J shed 6 bases, and the junction held 1 base outside the gene matches. CDR1 is SEHNR and CDR2 is FQNEAQ in the germline V gene (reference sequence). This CDR3 region has 14 residues. CDR3 in DNA: TGTGCCAGCAGCTTAGGACTAGCGGCCAATGAGCAGTTCTTC. Its protein is CASSLGLAANEQFF.

The V and J genes are TRBV28 and TRBJ2-5, with unresolved D. Germline lookup yields CDR1 MDHEN and CDR2 SYDVKM. The CDR3 consists of 11 residues. The ends were cut back, 9 bases at V and 3 bases at J, with 8 bases in the middle. Here the CDR3 DNA reads TGTGCCAGTGCCGGAGAAGAGACCCAGTACTTC. Protein product: CASAGEETQYF.

This chain joins TRBV10-3 and TRBJ1-4; the match to TRBD1 covers 9 bases. The CDR3 sequence is 17 residues long. Germline V gene data show CDR1 as ENHRY and CDR2 as SYGVKD. The V segment lost 0 bases and the J segment 0 bases; nucleotides outside the gene matches: 2. CDR3 sequence (DNA): TGTGCCATCAGTGAGTCCCGGGACAGGGCAACTAATGAAAAACTGTTTTTT. Its translation: CAISESRDRATNEKLFF.

This chain's CDR3 is CASSPSIYEQYF. The CDR3 DNA reads TGTGCCAGCAGCCCTTCAATCTACGAGCAGTACTTC. V and J are TRBV16 and TRBJ2-7; D unclear. The germline V gene has CDR1 KGHSY and CDR2 FQNENV. The CDR3 runs to 12 residues. The V end lost 4 bases, the J end lost 3 bases, and 7 bases lay between the germline ends. The full variable domain, rest sourced from reference TRBV16 and TRBJ2-7, is GEEVAQTPKHLVRGEGQKAKLYCAPIKGHSYVFWYQQVLKNEFKFLISFQNENVFDETGMPKERFSAKCLPNSPCSLEIQATKLEDSAVYFCASSPSIYEQYFGPGTRLTVT.

CDR3 sequence reads: CAWSGRETEAFF. The CDR3 nucleotides are TGTGCCTGGAGTGGAAGGGAAACTGAAGCTTTCTTT. The rearrangement uses TRBV30 and TRBJ1-1; no clear D. Trimming removed 1 base at V and 5 bases at J, with 8 bases between. This CDR3 is 12 amino acids long. From germline, CDR1 is GTSNPN and CDR2 SVGIG (reference sequence). Variable domain in full (rest from reference TRBV30 and TRBJ1-1): SQTIHQWPATLVQPVGSPLSLECTVEGTSNPNLYWYRQAAGRGLQLLFYSVGIGQISSEVPQNLSASRPQDRQFILSSKKLLLSDSGFYLCAWSGRETEAFFGQGTRLTVV.

The chain links TRBV11-2 to TRBJ2-7; 10 positions match TRBD1. The J segment lost 3 bases and the V segment lost 4 bases, leaving 6 bases of the junction unmatched. The CDR3 loop spans 15 amino acids. Germline values: CDR1 SGHAT, CDR2 FQNNGV. The CDR3 region has the DNA TGTGCCAGCAGCTCATCCGGGACAGGGGACTACGAGCAGTACTTC. Translating gives CASSSSGTGDYEQYF.